The next 10 T cell receptor beta chains were all read from a single sample in a study of PD-L1 blockade in urothelial cancer. As to time point: pretreatment peripheral blood. TCRdb's table, derived via immunoSEQ multiplex PCR, lists solely in-frame clones and lacks some. The table records approximately 48,000 clones, approximately 90% of them present only once. The sequencing here drew on PBMCs, taken around atezolizumab (anti-PD-L1) treatment. The receptors derive from a woman aged 55 to 70 with urothelial cancer.

The rearrangement uses TRBV5-4 and TRBJ2-7; 7 bases are a match to TRBD1. This CDR3 has 16 residues. Trimming at V came to 1 base and at J to 0 bases, leaving 7 bases not matched to a gene. CDR1 is SGHNT, CDR2 YYREEE, per germline (reference sequence). The CDR3 DNA reads TGTGCCAGCAGCTTGTATGCCAGGGGGTTCTCCTACGAGCAGTACTTC. This encodes CASSLYARGFSYEQYF.

The CDR3 sequence: CASSYGQGWGYTF. DNA for the CDR3: TGTGCCAGCAGCTACGGACAGGGCTGGGGCTACACCTTC. V is TRBV7-9 and J is TRBJ1-2; 8 bases are shared with TRBD1. This CDR3 contains 13 residues. After removal of 4 bases from V and 8 bases from J, the junction contained 6 bases not matched to a gene. Germline-derived CDR1 and CDR2 are SEHNR and FQNEAQ (reference sequence).

CDR3 residues: CASGLEGVYEQYF. For the CDR3, the DNA is TGTGCCAGCGGGTTAGAAGGGGTCTACGAGCAGTACTTC. V and J are TRBV7-2 and TRBJ2-7, with D possibly TRBD1 on 5 matching bases. The CDR3 totals 13 residues. Germline V gives CDR1 SGHTA, CDR2 FQGNSA. Trimming pared 8 bases from V and 3 bases from J, leaving 14 bases between.

The chain has TRBV5-5 and TRBJ1-4; 9 bases are shared with TRBD1. Germline values: CDR1 SGHKS, CDR2 YYEKEE (reference sequence). V shed 4 bases, J shed 8 bases, and the junction held 6 bases outside the gene matches. The CDR3 contains 14 residues. The CDR3 is CASSPQGAGEKLFF. DNA of the CDR3: TGTGCCAGCAGCCCACAGGGGGCAGGCGAAAAACTGTTTTTT. The entire variable domain, with the rest obtained from reference TRBV5-5 and TRBJ1-4, is as follows: DAGVTQSPTHLIKTRGQQVTLRCSPISGHKSVSWYQQVLGQGPQFIFQYYEKEERGRGNFPDRFSARQFPNYSSELNVNALLLGDSALYLCASSPQGAGEKLFFGSGTQLSVL.

This clone was seen more than once but under ten times. J is TRBJ1-3 and V is TRBV2; D perhaps matches TRBD1 (5 bases). The CDR3 totals 13 residues. From germline, CDR1 is SNHLY and CDR2 FYNNEI. Trimming left V 4 bases short and J 2 bases short, with 6 bases between. The CDR3 loop reads CASSGRAGNTIYF. The CDR3 DNA follows: TGTGCCAGCAGTGGCAGGGCTGGAAACACCATATATTTT. The whole variable domain, remainder taken from reference TRBV2 and TRBJ1-3, is EPEVTQTPSHQVTQMGQEVILRCVPISNHLYFYWYRQILGQKVEFLVSFYNNEISEKSEIFDDQFSVERPDGSNFTLKIRSTKLEDSAMYFCASSGRAGNTIYFGEGSWLTVV.

The chain carries TRBV7-8 and TRBJ1-2; D gene unclear. The CDR3 length is 16 residues. Per germline, CDR1 SGHVS and CDR2 FQNEAQ. V was shortened by 1 base and J by 4 bases, with 16 bases between the two germline ends. CDR3 nucleotide sequence: TGTGCCAGCAGCTTAGACCCAGGTACCCCTTCCTATGGCTACACCTTC. Translated: CASSLDPGTPSYGYTF.

This clone was found once. The chain uses TRBV18 and TRBJ2-2; a possible D gene is TRBD1 (6 bases). The CDR3 covers 17 residues. CDR1 and CDR2 from the germline V gene are KGHSH and LQKENI. The ends were cut back, 3 bases at V and 0 bases at J, with 14 bases in the middle. The CDR3 nucleotides read TGTGCCAGCTCACCGTTGAGTGGGGGCGCGAACACCGGGGAGCTGTTTTTT. This encodes CASSPLSGGANTGELFF.

In its sample, this clone was seen a few times. The CDR3 loop reads CASSLRQGGDTGELFF. The CDR3, as DNA: TGTGCCAGCAGCTTGCGCCAGGGGGGAGACACCGGGGAGCTGTTTTTT. V gene TRBV7-8 combines with J gene TRBJ2-2; tentatively, D is TRBD1 (7 bases). Trimming removed 3 bases from V and 3 bases from J, with 14 bases in between. Germline lookup yields CDR1 SGHVS and CDR2 FQNEAQ. This CDR3 comprises 16 residues.

The rearrangement links TRBV7-2 to TRBJ2-3; no definite D call. Germline assignment: CDR1 SGHTA and CDR2 FQGNSA. Trimming took 3 bases from V and 3 from J, leaving 7 bases between them. The CDR3 is made up of 13 amino acids. The CDR3 protein is CASSFGRTDTQYF. CDR3 DNA sequence: TGTGCCAGCAGCTTTGGCAGAACAGATACGCAGTATTTT.

The chain has TRBV19 and TRBJ2-1, with D tentatively TRBD2 (5 bases). This CDR3 has 15 amino acids. With 0 bases removed from V and 4 bases from J, the gap between germline ends came to 10 bases. Germline loops: CDR1 LNHDA, CDR2 SQIVND (reference sequence). The CDR3 region has the DNA TGTGCCAGTAGTATAGATCGAGCGGATTACAATGAGCAGTTCTTC. Translation gives CASSIDRADYNEQFF.